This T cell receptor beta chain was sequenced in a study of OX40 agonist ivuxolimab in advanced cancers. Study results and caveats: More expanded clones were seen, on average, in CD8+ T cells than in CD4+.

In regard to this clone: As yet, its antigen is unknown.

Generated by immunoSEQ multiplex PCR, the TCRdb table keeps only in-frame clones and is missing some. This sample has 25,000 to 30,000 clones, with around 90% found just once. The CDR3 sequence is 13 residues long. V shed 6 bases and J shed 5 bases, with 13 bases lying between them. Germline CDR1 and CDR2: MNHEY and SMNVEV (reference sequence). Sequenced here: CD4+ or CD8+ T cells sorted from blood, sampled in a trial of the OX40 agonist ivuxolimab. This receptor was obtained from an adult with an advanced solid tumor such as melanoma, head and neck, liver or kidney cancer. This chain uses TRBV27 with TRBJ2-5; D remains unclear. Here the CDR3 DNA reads TGTGCCAGCAGATCGCTAGGTCCCGAGACCCAGTACTTC. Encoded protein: CASRSLGPETQYF.